This T cell receptor beta chain derives from a study of T cell responses to AZD1222 COVID-19 vaccine. Produced via immunoSEQ multiplex PCR; TCRdb's table is partial and in-frame only. The data show some 150,000 clones, roughly 80% seen once. Worth noting for this clone: The target antigen is unknown.

Study-wide results and limits: Repertoire samples came only from after the peak T cell response. Nearly half of spike-specific TCRs reportedly target unmutated variant regions. Donors were mostly white British, more females; clonal diversity possibly underestimated. Of the AZD1222 recipients, only five to seven were seropositive at baseline.

The sequenced sample was peripheral blood, obtained on day 0 of MenACWY control vaccination. The receptor's source is an adult in good health.

The CDR3 nucleotides are TGTGCCAGCAGTTACGGGACAGGGCAAAATTCACCCCTCCACTTT. Amino acid sequence: CASSYGTGQNSPLHF. The rearrangement uses TRBV5-4 and TRBJ1-6, with 9 bases aligning to TRBD1. The V gene end was trimmed by 5 bases and the J gene end by 7 bases; junction bases not matched to a gene: 7. Germline CDR1 SGHNT, CDR2 YYREEE (reference sequence). The CDR3 is made up of 15 amino acids.